This T cell receptor beta chain is drawn from a study of T cells in Graves' hyperthyroidism and ophthalmopathy. Template material for amplifying TCR beta CDR3 regions consisted of RNA transcripts. HTBI primers were employed in a first-round RT-PCR of the TCR CDR3. TCRdb processed the multiplex PCR reads anew with MiXCR; each CDR3 protein has one entry. The table has about 600,000 distinct CDR3 sequences, 15% to 20% seen once. Not enrolled were patients with uncontrolled infection, other autoimmune disease, pregnancy or lactation. The V gene's germline CDR1 is SNHLY and CDR2 FYNNEI. The CDR3 contains 11 residues. V gave up 6 bases and J gave up 5 bases, with 8 bases separating them. This clonotype was seen more than once but under ten times.

The chain uses TRBV2 and TRBJ2-7; D is unresolved. Material: blood. This clonotype originated in a woman between 40 and 50 years old with Graves' ophthalmopathy. The CDR3 DNA is TGTGCCAGCAGCCAAACGGACGAGCAGTACTTC. Translating it yields CASSQTDEQYF. The whole variable domain, filled in from reference TRBV2 and TRBJ2-7, reads EPEVTQTPSHQVTQMGQEVILRCVPISNHLYFYWYRQILGQKVEFLVSFYNNEISEKSEIFDDQFSVERPDGSNFTLKIRSTKLEDSAMYFCASSQTDEQYFGPGTRLTVT.